Listed here are 10 T cell receptor beta chains from one sample, sequenced in a study of blood T cell repertoires in COVID-19. Repertoires were generated with immunoSEQ multiplex PCR, while TCRdb's copy carries only in-frame clones and drops some. Found here are about 200,000 clones, 85% to 90% of them singletons; the top ten hold 2.2%. Specimen: peripheral blood. The source is a woman aged 50 to 60 with acute or convalescent COVID-19.

The DNA of the CDR3 is TGTGCCAGTTCCCTGGGGGCGGATGAAAAACTGTTTTTT. It translates to CASSLGADEKLFF. The chain combines TRBV7-9 with TRBJ1-4; possible D gene TRBD1, 6 bases. The CDR3 loop spans 13 amino acids. The germline V gene has CDR1 SEHNR and CDR2 FQNEAQ (reference sequence). V was cut by 9 bases and J by 6 bases, with 14 bases left in between.

The CDR3 nucleotides are TGTGCCAGCAGCTTAAATACGGGGACTGAAGCTTTCTTT. Translation: CASSLNTGTEAFF. This chain joins TRBV7-9 and TRBJ1-1; D remains ambiguous. This CDR3 contains 13 residues. Germline loops: CDR1 SEHNR, CDR2 FQNEAQ (reference sequence). Deletions cut 2 bases from V and 5 bases from J, with 9 bases between.

The rearrangement joins TRBV7-9 to TRBJ1-2; 7 positions agree with TRBD1. This CDR3 is 13 amino acids long. The V and J ends lost 5 bases and 5 bases, in that order; junction bases with no gene match: 5. CDR1 SEHNR and CDR2 FQNEAQ come from the germline V gene (reference sequence). The CDR3 reads CASSPTGRYGYTF. The CDR3 DNA reads TGTGCCAGCAGCCCGACAGGGAGGTATGGCTACACCTTC.

This sequence joins TRBV7-8 and TRBJ2-7, with 8 positions matching TRBD2. J lost 1 base, V lost 5 bases, and 4 bases had no gene match. CDR3 length: 14 residues. CDR1 and CDR2 (germline): SGHVS, FQNEAQ. CDR3 in DNA: TGTGCCAGCAGCCCCAGACTAGCGTCCTACGAGCAGTACTTC. Translated: CASSPRLASYEQYF.

The V call is TRBV12-5, the J call TRBJ2-3, with a possible D match to TRBD2 (5 bases). Trimming removed 2 bases at V and 0 bases at J, with 9 bases between. The CDR3 spans 15 residues. The germline CDR1 and CDR2 sequences are LGHNT and FRNRAP. This CDR3 reads CASGLRDPSTDTQYF. The DNA of the CDR3 is TGTGCTAGTGGTTTGCGGGATCCTAGCACAGATACGCAGTATTTT.

The chain links TRBV12-3 or TRBV12-4 to TRBJ1-2; D unclear. Trimming removed 2 bases at V and 8 bases at J, with 9 bases between. This CDR3 has 12 residues. This CDR3 reads CASSLWQRGYTF. DNA for the CDR3: TGTGCCAGCAGTTTATGGCAGAGGGGCTACACCTTC.

J is TRBJ1-5 and V is TRBV27; 8 positions agree with TRBD1. The CDR3 is made up of 14 amino acids. V was clipped by 6 bases and J by 5 bases; unmatched bases: 6. Germline CDR1 MNHEY, CDR2 SMNVEV (reference sequence). CDR3 in amino acids: CASRAQGAHQPQHF. CDR3 sequence (DNA): TGTGCCAGCAGAGCGCAGGGGGCTCATCAGCCCCAGCATTTT.

The chain uses TRBV10-3 and TRBJ1-2; weak D call: TRBD1 (6 bases). Germline V gene lookup returns CDR1 ENHRY and CDR2 SYGVKD. Trimming took off 0 bases at V and 2 bases at J, with 16 bases between the two ends. The CDR3 has 17 amino acids. The CDR3 nucleotides are TGTGCCATCAGTGAGTCAAGCTCAGGGGTGTCGAACTATGGCTACACCTTC. Amino acid sequence: CAISESSSGVSNYGYTF.

The chain employs TRBV27 and TRBJ1-5, with D unresolved. V lost 6 bases and J lost 7, with 19 bases in between. Germline V gene data show CDR1 as MNHEY and CDR2 as SMNVEV (reference sequence). This CDR3 is built from 15 residues. Written as DNA, the CDR3 is TGTGCCAGCAGCAGAGGAGGGTTAGGGAACCAGCCCCAGCATTTT. Residues: CASSRGGLGNQPQHF.

This chain uses TRBV6-5 with TRBJ1-5; no firm D call. The CDR3 has 14 amino acids. Germline lookup yields CDR1 MNHEY and CDR2 SVGAGI. Trimming shortened V by 0 bases and J by 0 bases, and 3 bases separated the two germline ends. The CDR3 bases are TGTGCCAGCAGTTACTCATATAGCAATCAGCCCCAGCATTTT. Translating gives CASSYSYSNQPQHF.